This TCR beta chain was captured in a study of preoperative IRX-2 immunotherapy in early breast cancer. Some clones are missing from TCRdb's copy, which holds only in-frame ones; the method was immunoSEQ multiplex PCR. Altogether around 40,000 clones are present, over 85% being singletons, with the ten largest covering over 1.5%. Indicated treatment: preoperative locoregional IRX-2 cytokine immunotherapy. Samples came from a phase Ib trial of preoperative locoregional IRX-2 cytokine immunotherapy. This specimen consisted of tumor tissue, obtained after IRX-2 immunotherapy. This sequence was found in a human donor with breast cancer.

The CDR3 bases are TGTGCCAGTAGTCCGGGACTGAGCTACGAGCAGTACTTC. This gives the protein CASSPGLSYEQYF. The J gene is TRBJ2-7, the V gene TRBV19; TRBD2 is a possible D gene (6 bases). V was pared by 5 bases and J by 3 bases, with 11 bases between. CDR3 length: 13 residues. CDR1 is LNHDA, CDR2 SQIVND, per germline (reference sequence).